This T cell receptor (beta chain) was sequenced in a study of T cell repertoires in cytomegalovirus infection. Background on the study: Indications of both CMV infection and matching HLA type were provided by public TCR beta signatures.

This clonotype was counted at least ten times. Its antigen remains unidentified. Using its own MiXCR run on the reads, TCRdb lists one record per CDR3 protein. In the table there are about 300,000 distinct CDR3 sequences, around 10% of which are singletons. The CDR3 sequence is 15 residues long. CDR1 and CDR2 (germline): SGHNT, YYREEE (reference sequence). Trimming stripped 1 base from V and 4 bases from J, with 14 bases between. Broader study findings: Ex vivo responses were dominated by HLA-C-restricted CMV-specific TCR beta clonotypes.

The chain uses TRBV5-4 and TRBJ2-5, with D possibly TRBD1 on 5 matching bases. This TCR came from a human donor in good health (CMV status not recorded). Some clones in this sample may be carry-over from other donors' samples. Input material: PBMCs. The CDR3 sequence is CASSLWQGDRETQYF. The CDR3 nucleotides are TGTGCCAGCAGCTTGTGGCAGGGTGACCGAGAGACCCAGTACTTC.